The 5 T cell receptor beta chains reported below all come from one sample, sequenced in a study of blood T cell repertoires in COVID-19. TCRdb's table, derived via immunoSEQ multiplex PCR, lists solely in-frame clones and lacks some. This sample has 45,000 or so clones, with 70% to 85% found just once. Sequencing input: peripheral blood. These receptors all come from a human donor in a cohort sampled during active COVID-19.

J is TRBJ2-1 and V is TRBV7-3; 7 nucleotides align to TRBD2. CDR3 length: 14 amino acids. The V gene end was trimmed by 3 bases and the J gene end by 10 bases; junction bases not matched to a gene: 9. Per the germline V gene, CDR1 is SGHTA and CDR2 is FQGTGA. The CDR3 DNA sequence: TGTGCCAGCAGCTTTGTGGCGGGAGCTAACGAGCAGTTCTTC. Its translation: CASSFVAGANEQFF.

The V call is TRBV7-9, the J call TRBJ1-1; a possible D gene is TRBD1 (5 bases). Germline values: CDR1 SEHNR, CDR2 FQNEAQ (reference sequence). Trimming pared 2 bases from V and 4 bases from J, leaving 11 bases between. The CDR3 has 14 amino acids. The CDR3 sequence: CASSLQGTGTEAFF. CDR3 nucleotides: TGTGCCAGCAGCTTACAGGGTACGGGCACTGAAGCTTTCTTT.

This clone was counted a single time. The rearrangement joins TRBV6-2 or TRBV6-3 to TRBJ1-1; no definite D call. CDR3 length: 14 residues. Trimming took 6 bases from V and 10 from J, leaving 21 bases between them. In germline, CDR1 is MNHEY, CDR2 SVGEGT. The CDR3 here is CASSPSGRIGGAFF. CDR3 sequence (DNA): TGTGCCAGCAGCCCCTCCGGGAGAATAGGAGGAGCTTTCTTT.

V gene TRBV7-8 combines with J gene TRBJ1-1; D perhaps matches TRBD1 (6 bases). This CDR3 spans 15 amino acids. V was cut by 1 base and J by 5 bases, with 14 bases left in between. The germline V gene encodes CDR1 SGHVS and CDR2 FQNEAQ. In nucleotides, the CDR3 is TGTGCCAGCAGCTTAGGTTGGGGGCGCGGTACTGAAGCTTTCTTT. Amino acids: CASSLGWGRGTEAFF.

This chain joins TRBV18 and TRBJ2-7; TRBD1 aligns across 8 bases. Trimming at V came to 4 bases and at J to 2 bases, leaving 7 bases not matched to a gene. Germline assignment: CDR1 KGHSH and CDR2 LQKENI. This CDR3 is 15 amino acids long. The CDR3 sequence is CASSRRQGMPYEQYF. CDR3 in DNA: TGTGCCAGCTCACGTAGACAGGGGATGCCCTACGAGCAGTACTTC.